The 21 T cell receptor beta chains reported below all come from one sample, sequenced in a study of blood T cell repertoires in COVID-19. Produced via immunoSEQ multiplex PCR; TCRdb's table is partial and in-frame only. The sample shows a few hundred thousand clones, 84% of them seen only once. The sequenced sample was PBMCs or T cells enriched from blood (not recorded which). The source of these receptors is a man over 45 who had recovered from COVID-19.

This sequence joins TRBV28 and TRBJ2-3; 13 bases are a match to TRBD2. V gave up 4 bases and J gave up 7 bases; unmatched junction bases: 8. CDR1 is MDHEN, CDR2 SYDVKM, per germline. The CDR3 has 16 residues. The CDR3 loop is CASSSPGLAGFNTQYF. In DNA, the CDR3 is TGTGCCAGCAGTTCCCCGGGACTAGCGGGGTTCAATACGCAGTATTTT.

The chain carries TRBV5-1 and TRBJ2-7; 7 nucleotides line up with TRBD2. CDR3 length equals 16 residues. Germline trimming cut 1 base from V and 7 bases from J; bases unmatched to any gene: 14. The germline CDR1 and CDR2 sequences are SGHRS and YFSETQ. The DNA for the CDR3 is TGCGCCAGCAGCTTGAACATCGGGGGGAGCTCTGGAGAGCAGTACTTC. It specifies CASSLNIGGSSGEQYF.

This clone was seen once. This chain joins TRBV11-3 and TRBJ1-3; D is undetermined. CDR3 length equals 14 residues. Germline CDR1 SGHNT, CDR2 YENEEA. The V end lost 1 base, the J end lost 4 bases, and 8 bases lay between the germline ends. CDR3 residues: CASSLGVFGNTIYF. The CDR3 DNA follows: TGTGCCAGCAGCTTAGGCGTCTTCGGAAACACCATATATTTT.

This chain uses TRBV6-1 with TRBJ2-7, with TRBD1 as a possible D gene (6 bases). The CDR3 covers 14 residues. The V gene's germline CDR1 is MNHNS and CDR2 SASEGT. V was trimmed by 2 bases and J by 4 bases, leaving 12 bases between them. DNA of the CDR3: TGTGCCAGCAGTGAATTGGGGGCTACTTACGAGCAGTACTTC. Translating gives CASSELGATYEQYF.

The genes are TRBV5-4 and TRBJ1-2, with D maybe TRBD1 (5 bases). The V gene's germline CDR1 is SGHNT and CDR2 YYREEE (reference sequence). CDR3 length: 15 amino acids. V was clipped by 4 bases and J by 7 bases, with 20 bases between them. The CDR3 is CASSPPGLLKSGYTF. As DNA, the CDR3 is TGTGCCAGCAGCCCTCCGGGACTTCTGAAGAGTGGCTACACCTTC.

This clone was counted a few times. J is TRBJ2-5 and V is TRBV27, with TRBD1 as a possible D gene (5 bases). Per germline, CDR1 MNHEY and CDR2 SMNVEV (reference sequence). The CDR3 extends over 11 amino acids. The V end lost 10 bases, the J end lost 5 bases, and 11 bases lay between the germline ends. CDR3 residues: CATMQGETQYF. CDR3 sequence (DNA): TGTGCCACGATGCAGGGTGAGACCCAGTACTTC.

The CDR3: CASSFEYRGSTGELFF. For the CDR3, the DNA is TGTGCCAGCAGCTTTGAGTACAGGGGGAGCACCGGGGAGCTGTTTTTT. J is TRBJ2-2 and V is TRBV11-2; 8 nucleotides match TRBD1. Trimming took 3 bases from V and 4 from J; bases not matched to a gene: 7. The CDR3 has 16 residues. Per the germline V gene, CDR1 is SGHAT and CDR2 is FQNNGV.

V is TRBV14 and J is TRBJ1-4; a possible D gene is TRBD1 (6 bases). Trimming took off 1 base at V and 8 bases at J, with 14 bases between the two ends. Germline V gene data show CDR1 as SGHDN and CDR2 as FVKESK. The CDR3 has 15 residues. CDR3 amino acids: CASSQGGGSGEKLFF. The CDR3 DNA reads as TGTGCCAGCAGCCAAGGGGGGGGCTCGGGCGAAAAACTGTTTTTT.

In nucleotides, the CDR3 is TGTGCCAGCAGTGAGCCGGGCGGGGGTACCTACAATGAGCAGTTCTTC. Translating gives CASSEPGGGTYNEQFF. The J gene is TRBJ2-1, the V gene TRBV6-1; 7 bases are shared with TRBD2. The V and J ends lost 3 bases and 2 bases, in that order; junction bases with no gene match: 7. CDR3 length: 16 amino acids. CDR1 and CDR2 (germline): MNHNS, SASEGT.

V gene TRBV18 combines with J gene TRBJ2-7, with a possible D match to TRBD2 (6 bases). Per the germline V gene, CDR1 is KGHSH and CDR2 is LQKENI. V lost 6 bases and J lost 0, with 9 bases in between. The CDR3 extends over 13 amino acids. The CDR3 DNA sequence: TGTGCCAGCTCGGGGGGAGCCTCCTACGAGCAGTACTTC. The encoded protein is CASSGGASYEQYF.

The gene calls are TRBV11-3 and TRBJ2-7; unclear D gene. This CDR3 comprises 13 residues. V shed 5 bases and J shed 5 bases, with 13 bases lying between them. CDR1 SGHNT and CDR2 YENEEA come from the germline V gene. The CDR3 sequence: CASSPPVSHEQYF. DNA for the CDR3: TGTGCCAGCAGCCCCCCGGTTTCCCACGAGCAGTACTTC. The whole variable domain, remainder taken from reference TRBV11-3 and TRBJ2-7, is EAGVVQSPRYKIIEKKQPVAFWCNPISGHNTLYWYLQNLGQGPELLIRYENEEAVDDSQLPKDRFSAERLKGVDSTLKIQPAELGDSAVYLCASSPPVSHEQYFGPGTRLTVT.

CDR3 region: CASSEGVRTGFLSYEQYF. The CDR3 DNA reads as TGTGCCAGCAGCGAGGGGGTCAGGACAGGGTTTCTCTCCTACGAGCAGTACTTC. The chain couples TRBV3-1 (or the pseudogene TRBV3-2) to TRBJ2-7; 8 bases map to TRBD1. Germline lookup yields CDR1 LGHDT and CDR2 YNNKEL (reference sequence). CDR3 length: 18 residues. The J segment lost 0 bases and the V segment lost 5 bases, leaving 15 bases of the junction unmatched.

Comments on this clone: One end of the junction is discordant with germline, which a read error may explain. The chain couples TRBV7-2 to TRBJ2-4; TRBD1 agrees at 7 bases. Per the germline V gene, CDR1 is SGHTA and CDR2 is FQGNSA. The CDR3 is 13 amino acids. CDR3 in amino acids: CASSIPGTAIGDF. DNA of the CDR3: TGTGCCAGCAGCATTCCCGGGACAGCAATTGGGGACTTC.

The CDR3 region has the DNA TGTGCCAGTACCCCGTCGGGAGGAACTAATGAAAAACTGTTTTTT. Its translation: CASTPSGGTNEKLFF. This chain links TRBV19 with TRBJ1-4; D unclear. The CDR3 loop spans 15 amino acids. Trimming took off 7 bases at V and 1 base at J, with 13 bases between the two ends. Germline assignment: CDR1 LNHDA and CDR2 SQIVND (reference sequence).

As DNA, the CDR3 is TGTGCCAGCAGCTCTTTGGGACAGGGCTACGAGCAGTACTTC. Its translation is CASSSLGQGYEQYF. The chain joins TRBV7-9 to TRBJ2-7; TRBD1 aligns across 9 bases. Trimming cost V 4 bases and J 3 bases; bases outside gene matches: 4. Germline V gene data show CDR1 as SEHNR and CDR2 as FQNEAQ (reference sequence). The CDR3 extends over 14 amino acids.

This clone occurred once. This rearrangement joins TRBV6-2 or TRBV6-3 to TRBJ1-4; D not certain. The V end was cut by 0 bases, the J end by 0 bases, with 14 bases between. This CDR3 region has 18 residues. From germline, CDR1 is MNHEY and CDR2 SVGEGT. Here the CDR3 DNA reads TGTGCCAGCAGTTACTCGACGGTCGGAGTTGCAACTAATGAAAAACTGTTTTTT. Its protein product is CASSYSTVGVATNEKLFF.

The J gene is TRBJ2-7, the V gene TRBV4-3; D ambiguous. Per the germline V gene, CDR1 is LGHNA and CDR2 is YSLEER. V dropped 0 bases and J dropped 3 bases, with 12 bases sitting between them. The CDR3 is made up of 15 amino acids. Here the CDR3 reads CASSQDIFSGYEQYF. DNA of the CDR3: TGCGCCAGCAGCCAAGATATCTTTTCGGGCTACGAGCAGTACTTC.

The chain combines TRBV20-1 with TRBJ1-2; D might be TRBD1 (6 bases). Germline values: CDR1 DFQATT, CDR2 SNEGSKA (reference sequence). V lost 3 bases to trimming and J lost 5 bases, with 16 bases between them. This CDR3 is built from 14 residues. The CDR3 loop is CSASQQGDRYGYTF. CDR3 sequence (DNA): TGCAGTGCTAGTCAACAGGGAGATAGGTATGGCTACACCTTC.

This chain joins TRBV28 and TRBJ1-2; TRBD1 agrees at 7 bases. Germline-derived CDR1 and CDR2 are MDHEN and SYDVKM. The CDR3 covers 19 residues. With 5 bases clipped from V and 0 bases from J, the junction kept 18 bases outside the gene matches. CDR3 in amino acids: CASSMDGTGVRLANYGYTF. The CDR3 DNA reads TGTGCCAGCAGTATGGACGGTACAGGGGTAAGATTAGCTAACTATGGCTACACCTTC.

This chain uses TRBV7-3 with TRBJ2-1; D gene ambiguous. The CDR3 consists of 14 residues. V was clipped by 2 bases and J by 3 bases, with 8 bases between them. Germline CDR1 SGHTA, CDR2 FQGTGA. The CDR3 DNA reads as TGTGCCAGCAGCTTAGGCGGCCTCTACAATGAGCAGTTCTTC. Translated: CASSLGGLYNEQFF.

The rearrangement uses TRBV18 and TRBJ1-4; 7 nucleotides agree with TRBD1. Losses at the gene ends were 0 bases for V and 11 bases for J; bases not matched to a gene: 3. CDR1 is KGHSH, CDR2 LQKENI, per germline. CDR3 size: 13 residues. The CDR3: CASSPPGQFKLFF. The CDR3 DNA reads as TGTGCCAGCTCACCACCGGGACAGTTCAAACTGTTTTTT.